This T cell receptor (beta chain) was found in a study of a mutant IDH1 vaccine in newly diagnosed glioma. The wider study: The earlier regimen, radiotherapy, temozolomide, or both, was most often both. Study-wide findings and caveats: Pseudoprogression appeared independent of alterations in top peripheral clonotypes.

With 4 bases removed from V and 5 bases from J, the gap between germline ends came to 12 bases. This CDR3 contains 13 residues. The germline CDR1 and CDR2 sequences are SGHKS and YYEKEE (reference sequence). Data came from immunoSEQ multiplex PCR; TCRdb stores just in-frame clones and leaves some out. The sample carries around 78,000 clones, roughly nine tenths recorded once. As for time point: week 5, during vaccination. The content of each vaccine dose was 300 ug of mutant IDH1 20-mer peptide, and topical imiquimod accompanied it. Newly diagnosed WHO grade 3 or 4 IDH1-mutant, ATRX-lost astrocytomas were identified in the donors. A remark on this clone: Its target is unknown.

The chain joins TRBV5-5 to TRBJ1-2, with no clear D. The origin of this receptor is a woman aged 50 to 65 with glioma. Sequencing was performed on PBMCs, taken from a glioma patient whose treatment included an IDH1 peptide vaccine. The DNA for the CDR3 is TGTGCCAGCAGCCAAGAACCTAGGTATGGCTACACCTTC. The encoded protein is CASSQEPRYGYTF.